The text below deals with one TCR delta chain. TCRdb lists the protein of a much larger clone for this DNA, which differs at residue 12, so this is likely a read error; the protein given here is translated from the DNA itself. TCRdb reprocessed the multiplex PCR reads using CATT. This sample carries 75,000 to 95,000 delta-chain clones, over 0.9% of them seen once, and the ten largest clones take more than 9%. Bulk repertoires came from Vgamma9/Vdelta2+ or Vdelta2-negative gammadelta T cells flow-sorted from PBMC. This CDR3 is built from 16 residues. Germline CDR1 TSWWSYY, CDR2 QGS. These data belong to a study of γδ T cells in repeated Plasmodium falciparum infection.

The chain employs TRDV1 and TRDJ1; 10 nucleotides align to TRDD3. In the absence of a J gene in TCRdb, the DNA was matched to germline to assign it here. Sample: gamma-delta T cells from blood. The sequence was obtained from a pool of human donors (malaria-infected and uninfected, not separated). CDR3 sequence reads: CALRTGGLVYTNKLIF. CDR3 nucleotides: TGTGCTTTAAGAACTGGGGGATTGGTGTACACCAATAAACTCATCTTT.